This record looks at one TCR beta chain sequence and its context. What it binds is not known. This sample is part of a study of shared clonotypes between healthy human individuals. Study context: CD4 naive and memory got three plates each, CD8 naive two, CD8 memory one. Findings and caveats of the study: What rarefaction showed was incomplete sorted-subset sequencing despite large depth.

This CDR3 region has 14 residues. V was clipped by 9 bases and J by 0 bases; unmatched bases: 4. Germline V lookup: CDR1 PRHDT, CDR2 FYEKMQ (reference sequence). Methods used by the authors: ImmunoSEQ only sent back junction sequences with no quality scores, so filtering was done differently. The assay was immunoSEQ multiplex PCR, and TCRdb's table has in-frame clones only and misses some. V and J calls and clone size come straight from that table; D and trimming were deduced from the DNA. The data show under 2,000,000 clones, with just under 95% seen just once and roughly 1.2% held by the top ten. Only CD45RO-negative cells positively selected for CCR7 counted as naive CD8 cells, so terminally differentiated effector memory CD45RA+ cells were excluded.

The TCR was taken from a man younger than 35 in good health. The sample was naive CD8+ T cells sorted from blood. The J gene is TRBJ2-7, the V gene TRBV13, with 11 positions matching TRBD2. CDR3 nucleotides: TGTGCCAGTTGGGGACTAGCGGCCTCCTACGAGCAGTACTTC. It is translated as CASWGLAASYEQYF.